The following is a TCR beta chain sequence with its context. Its antigen remains unidentified. No much larger clone exists at a distance of one base, and base qualities are not known. This sample is part of a study of cytotoxic CD8 clonotypes in ibrutinib-treated CLL listed by TCRdb under 2021. Notes on the research overall: The cohort was composed of some twelve relapsed/refractory and approximately 16 treatment-naive patients; IGHV unmutated status was identified in some 17 patients. Partial responses were observed in some 24 patients and complete responses in 2; after a median follow-up of 68 months, remission was maintained in 15 or so patients and progression was observed in roughly 12. Response samples were taken after a median of about a year on treatment, ranging from about 6 to 40 months. An average of around 250,000 productive templates and 94,082 productive rearrangements was obtained per sample. Of the approximately 90 people in the trial, some 28 had longitudinal samples available. Cryopreserved peripheral blood mononuclear cells were obtained prior to treatment, at the time of response, and at either disease progression or sustained remission. Every remission and progressive disease sample was obtained while ibrutinib was still being received by the patients. What the study reported, not specific to this receptor: At baseline, clonality was higher than in age-matched healthy donors and showed a strong correlation with circulating CD8+ T-cell counts. Public clonotypes were rare and either shrank or stayed stable during treatment, and the rise in clonality at ibrutinib response reflected expansion of private clonotypes. Sustained-remission and progressing patients did not have matched sampling times, and lymph node repertoires were not examined. Clonality increased at ibrutinib response, stayed stable in sustained remission, and fell back toward baseline at progression.

The time point label corresponds to: progressive disease on ibrutinib. For TCR beta library preparation, about 2 micrograms of genomic DNA was extracted from cryopreserved PBMCs. High-throughput TCR beta sequencing was performed on longitudinal blood samples from CLL patients receiving ibrutinib monotherapy. Patients were enrolled in a phase 2 open-label single-center ibrutinib monotherapy trial. The V end loses 5 bases and the J end loses 4 bases, and a stretch of 8 bases separates them. From the cysteine up to the phenylalanine, the CDR3 has a length of 13 residues. Just the 39-base CDR3 DNA is kept, in frame starting at base 1. From the germline V gene, CDR1 is LGHNT and CDR2 is FRNRAP. The goal of deep resolution MiSeq sequencing was a depth between 1 in 1 million and 1 in 200,000 T cells, and coverage averaged 10x per clonotype. The immunoSEQ hsTCRB Kit was used to generate TCR beta libraries. Per the authors' processing: Data were analyzed with ImmunoSEQ Data Assistant and ImmunoSEQ Analyzer, with V, D and J genes assigned per IMGT definitions. Clonality was computed as one minus normalized Shannon entropy of productive rearrangement frequencies, ranging from 0 to 1. Public clonotype analysis was restricted to overrepresented clonotypes comprising at least 0.05% of each patient's repertoire. Roughly 13 repertoires from age-matched healthy donors, obtained from immuneACCESS, served as clonality controls. Entries here come from immuneACCESS through TCRdb and include only in-frame sequences with V and J called. Some clones fail to appear in such tables; in the studies checked, an unresolved V gene covers under half of the shortfall, and the cause of the remainder is unknown. V and J calls and clone size are given by that table; D and trimming were obtained from the DNA. This sample has around 77,000 clones in its table, and around 82% of those were observed once. 7.5% to 9.5% of the sample comes from the top ten.

The sequenced sample was PBMCs, obtained at disease progression, from a patient treated with ibrutinib. The receptor chain draws on TRBV12-5 and TRBJ2-2, with no reliable assignment of the D segment. This sequence originates from a human donor with chronic lymphocytic leukemia. The DNA sequence is given as TGTGCTAGTGGTCTTGTCCCCACCGGGGAGCTGTTTTTT. Its amino acids are CASGLVPTGELFF.